A single sample is the source of the 6 T cell receptor beta chains below, sequenced in a study of shared clonotypes between healthy human individuals (dated by TCRdb to about 2020). Receptor libraries were prepared by the immunoSEQ multiplex PCR assay. Sourced from immuneACCESS, this table was stored by TCRdb with only in-frame sequences that have V and J called. A share of the clones is absent; for the studies checked, an unresolved V gene accounts for under half, and the remainder has no known explanation. Counted in this sample were more than 2,000,000 clones; 85% to 95% of them appeared once. The ten largest clones capture 0.3% to 0.4% of the sample. Sequencing was carried out using naive CD4+ T cells from PBMCs. Explained via the paper, the cell subset or site label denotes: CD45RA+ positively selected. The origin of the receptors is a man aged 18 to 29 in good health. Some clones in this sample may be carry-over from other donors' samples.

The rearrangement uses TRBV28 and TRBJ1-4; D remains unclear. Germline V lookup: CDR1 MDHEN, CDR2 SYDVKM. The CDR3 spans 15 residues. V was cut by 11 bases and J by 0 bases, with 16 bases left in between. The CDR3 region is CAGSPGGATNEKLFF. CDR3 bases: TGTGCCGGTAGCCCCGGAGGTGCAACTAATGAAAAACTGTTTTTT.

The chain uses TRBV7-2 and TRBJ2-5; TRBD2 might be the D (5 bases). The CDR3 runs 12 residues. Trimming pared 3 bases from V and 5 bases from J, leaving 7 bases between. Germline CDR1 and CDR2: SGHTA and FQGNSA. CDR3 sequence reads: CASSLGAETQYF. The CDR3 nucleotides read TGTGCCAGCAGCTTGGGAGCGGAGACCCAGTACTTC.

V and J are TRBV6-1 and TRBJ1-1; 10 bases are shared with TRBD1. This CDR3 region has 17 residues. Germline V gene sequence: CDR1 MNHNS, CDR2 SASEGT. The junction had 7 bases not matched to a gene; V was cut back by 3 bases and J by 0 bases. The CDR3 loop reads CASSENPGTGVNTEAFF. Here the CDR3 DNA reads TGTGCCAGCAGTGAGAATCCCGGGACAGGGGTGAACACTGAAGCTTTCTTT.

Note on this clone: The sample holds other DNA sequences that translate to the same CDR3. V gene TRBV5-1 combines with J gene TRBJ2-5, with D possibly matching TRBD2 (6 bases). Germline V lookup: CDR1 SGHRS, CDR2 YFSETQ. This CDR3 is built from 15 residues. V was trimmed by 0 bases and J by 1 base, leaving 10 bases between them. The CDR3 DNA sequence: TGCGCCAGCAGCTTGGTCGGCGGGACCCAAGAGACCCAGTACTTC. Protein sequence: CASSLVGGTQETQYF.

This chain joins TRBV5-4 and TRBJ2-2; tentatively, D is TRBD2 (5 bases). Germline CDR1 and CDR2: SGHNT and YYREEE (reference sequence). V lost 0 bases and J lost 5, with 11 bases in between. The CDR3 runs to 15 residues. In DNA form, the CDR3 reads TGTGCCAGCAGCTTGGGGTTGGGAGAAACCGGGGAGCTGTTTTTT. Its protein is CASSLGLGETGELFF.

The rearrangement joins TRBV7-9 to TRBJ2-3; 9 nucleotides match TRBD1. From germline, CDR1 is SEHNR and CDR2 FQNEAQ (reference sequence). Trimming took 5 bases from V and 3 from J; bases not matched to a gene: 9. This CDR3 is built from 16 residues. CDR3 protein: CASSQGTGFWTDTQYF. The CDR3 DNA follows: TGTGCCAGCAGCCAAGGGACAGGGTTTTGGACAGATACGCAGTATTTT.